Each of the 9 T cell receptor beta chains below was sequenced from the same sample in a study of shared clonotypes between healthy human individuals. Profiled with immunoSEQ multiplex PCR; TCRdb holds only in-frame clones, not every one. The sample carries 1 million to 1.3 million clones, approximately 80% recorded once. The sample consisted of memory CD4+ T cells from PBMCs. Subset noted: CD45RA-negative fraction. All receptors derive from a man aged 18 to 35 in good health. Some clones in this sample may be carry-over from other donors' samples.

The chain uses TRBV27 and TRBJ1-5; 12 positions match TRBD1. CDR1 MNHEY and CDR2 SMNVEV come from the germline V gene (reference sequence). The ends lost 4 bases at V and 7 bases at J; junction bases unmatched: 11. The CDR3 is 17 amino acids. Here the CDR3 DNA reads TGTGCCAGCAGTTCACTCCGGGACAGGGGGCCCGGGCAGCCCCAGCATTTT. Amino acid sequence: CASSSLRDRGPGQPQHF.

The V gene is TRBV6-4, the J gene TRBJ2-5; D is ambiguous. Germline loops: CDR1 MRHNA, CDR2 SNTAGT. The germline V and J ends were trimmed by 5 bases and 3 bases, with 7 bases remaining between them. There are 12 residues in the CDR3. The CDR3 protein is CASSCHEETQYF. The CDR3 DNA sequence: TGTGCCAGCAGTTGTCACGAAGAGACCCAGTACTTC.

The CDR3 nucleotides read TGTGCCAGCATTTGGTCACTGGGGGCGAGGAACACTGAAGCTTTCTTT. This sequence encodes CASIWSLGARNTEAFF. The chain couples TRBV28 to TRBJ1-1, with a tentative D call TRBD1 (6 bases). The CDR3 has 16 residues. The V gene's germline CDR1 is MDHEN and CDR2 SYDVKM. V dropped 7 bases and J dropped 1 base, with 19 bases sitting between them.

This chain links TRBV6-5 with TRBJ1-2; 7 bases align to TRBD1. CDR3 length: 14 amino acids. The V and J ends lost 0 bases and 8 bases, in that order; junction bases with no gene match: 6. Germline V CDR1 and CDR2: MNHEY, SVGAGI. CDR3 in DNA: TGTGCCAGCAGTTACTCAGACAGGGATCAAGGCTACACCTTC. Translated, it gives CASSYSDRDQGYTF.

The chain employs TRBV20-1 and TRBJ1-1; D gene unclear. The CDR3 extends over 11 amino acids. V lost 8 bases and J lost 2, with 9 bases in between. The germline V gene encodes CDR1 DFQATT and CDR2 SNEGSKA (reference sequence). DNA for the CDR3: TGCAGTCTACAGCGTAACACTGAAGCTTTCTTT. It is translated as CSLQRNTEAFF.

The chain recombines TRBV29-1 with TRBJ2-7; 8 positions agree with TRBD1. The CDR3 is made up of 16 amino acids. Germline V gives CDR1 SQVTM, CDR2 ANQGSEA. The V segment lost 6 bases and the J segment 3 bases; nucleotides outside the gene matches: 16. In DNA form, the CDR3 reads TGCAGCGTAACCTCCGGGACAGGTCACTTTTACTACGAGCAGTACTTC. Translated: CSVTSGTGHFYYEQYF.

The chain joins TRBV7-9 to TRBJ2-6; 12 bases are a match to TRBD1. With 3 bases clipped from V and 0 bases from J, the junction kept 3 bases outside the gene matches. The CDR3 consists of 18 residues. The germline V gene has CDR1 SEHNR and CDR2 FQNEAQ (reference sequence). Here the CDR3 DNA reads TGTGCCAGCAGCTTTAGGGGACAGGGGGCCTCTGGGGCCAACGTCCTGACTTTC. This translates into CASSFRGQGASGANVLTF.

Written as DNA, the CDR3 is TGTGCCAGCAGCCAACCCGGGGGTGCAGATCAGCCCCAGCATTTT. Its protein product is CASSQPGGADQPQHF. The chain recombines TRBV7-9 with TRBJ1-5, with D tentatively TRBD1 (5 bases). Trimming pared 5 bases from V and 5 bases from J, leaving 16 bases between. Per the germline V gene, CDR1 is SEHNR and CDR2 is FQNEAQ (reference sequence). This CDR3 has 15 amino acids.

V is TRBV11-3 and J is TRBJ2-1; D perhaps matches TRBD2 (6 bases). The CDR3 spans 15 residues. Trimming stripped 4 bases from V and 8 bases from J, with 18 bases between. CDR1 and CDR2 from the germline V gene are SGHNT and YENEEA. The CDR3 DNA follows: TGTGCCAGCAGCTCCCCTGCTACTAGCCGCCATGAGCAGTTCTTC. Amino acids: CASSSPATSRHEQFF.